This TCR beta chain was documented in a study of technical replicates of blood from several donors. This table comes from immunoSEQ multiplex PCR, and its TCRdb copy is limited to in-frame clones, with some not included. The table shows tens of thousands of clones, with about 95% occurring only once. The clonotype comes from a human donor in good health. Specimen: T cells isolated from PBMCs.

The CDR3 DNA sequence: TGCGCCAGCAGCTACCAGGGGTCCCCTACAGATACGCAGTATTTT. Residues: CASSYQGSPTDTQYF. The J gene is TRBJ2-3, the V gene TRBV5-1; TRBD1 is a possible D gene (6 bases). The CDR3 sequence is 15 residues long. Germline lookup yields CDR1 SGHRS and CDR2 YFSETQ. The V gene lost 3 bases and the J gene lost 3 bases, with 14 bases spanning the gap.